The rows below give T cell receptor beta chains drawn from one sample of a study of blood T cell repertoires in COVID-19. Using immunoSEQ multiplex PCR, the repertoire was profiled, and TCRdb retains in-frame clones only, with some absent. The table records under 200,000 clones, about four fifths of them present only once. Sequencing was done on a sample of peripheral blood. These TCRs come from a woman in her 70s who had recovered from COVID-19. Each CDR3 is given with its conserved first and last residue. The order of the fields is CDR3 DNA, CDR3 protein, V gene, J gene, clone size, D gene. D genes are given only for firm matches. For some rows the clone size is stated as once, few or many, or as a class when expanded; others skip it.

cdr3_nt: TGCAGTGCCAGTAGCGGGGTAGGAGCTTTCTTT
cdr3_aa: CSASSGVGAFF
v_call: TRBV20-1
j_call: TRBJ1-1
clone_size: NA
d_call: NA

cdr3_nt: TGCGCCAGCAACCCCACTGACAGTCGCTCGGGCTACACCTTC
cdr3_aa: CASNPTDSRSGYTF
v_call: TRBV5-1
j_call: TRBJ1-2
clone_size: NA
d_call: NA

cdr3_nt: TGTGCCAGCAGCGTAAACCCCGACAGCCGCTATGGCTACACCTTC
cdr3_aa: CASSVNPDSRYGYTF
v_call: TRBV9
j_call: TRBJ1-2
clone_size: once
d_call: NA

cdr3_nt: TGTGCCAGCAGACTGCAGGGATATGACGGCTACACCTTC
cdr3_aa: CASRLQGYDGYTF
v_call: TRBV6-8
j_call: TRBJ1-2
clone_size: few
d_call: NA

cdr3_nt: TGTGCCAGCAGCCAAGCGTCTAGCGGGTTCGGGCCCCAGTACTTC
cdr3_aa: CASSQASSGFGPQYF
v_call: TRBV3-1/TRBV3-2
j_call: TRBJ2-5
clone_size: NA
d_call: TRBD2

cdr3_nt: TGTGCCAGCAGCCAAGCGCGTCTGGTCCCTAGTTTGGATGAGCAGTTCTTC
cdr3_aa: CASSQARLVPSLDEQFF
v_call: TRBV3-1/TRBV3-2
j_call: TRBJ2-1
clone_size: once
d_call: NA

cdr3_nt: TGCGCCAGCAGCGCGACAGTCAATCAGCCCCAGCATTTT
cdr3_aa: CASSATVNQPQHF
v_call: TRBV5-1
j_call: TRBJ1-5
clone_size: NA
d_call: NA

cdr3_nt: TGTGCCAGCAGTGACCCCGGACAGGGGGACTATGGCTACACCTTC
cdr3_aa: CASSDPGQGDYGYTF
v_call: TRBV25-1
j_call: TRBJ1-2
clone_size: NA
d_call: TRBD1

cdr3_nt: TGTGCCAGCAGCCAAGGAACAACAGGGACAAATCAGCCCCAGCATTTT
cdr3_aa: CASSQGTTGTNQPQHF
v_call: TRBV3-1/TRBV3-2
j_call: TRBJ1-5
clone_size: NA
d_call: NA

cdr3_nt: TGTGCCAGCAGCTCCACATCTAGCGGCACAGATACGCAGTATTTT
cdr3_aa: CASSSTSSGTDTQYF
v_call: TRBV7-9
j_call: TRBJ2-3
clone_size: NA
d_call: NA

cdr3_nt: TGTGCCAGCAGTTTATGGGCAGGGGTTGGCTACACCTTC
cdr3_aa: CASSLWAGVGYTF
v_call: TRBV12-3/TRBV12-4
j_call: TRBJ1-2
clone_size: few
d_call: NA

cdr3_nt: TGTGCCAGCAGTGTGACAGGGGGGGGTGAAAAACTGTTTTTT
cdr3_aa: CASSVTGGGEKLFF
v_call: TRBV2
j_call: TRBJ1-4
clone_size: NA
d_call: TRBD1

cdr3_nt: TGTGCCAGCAGCCGGGCGGGGACCCCCAATCAGCCCCAGCATTTT
cdr3_aa: CASSRAGTPNQPQHF
v_call: TRBV28
j_call: TRBJ1-5
clone_size: NA
d_call: NA

cdr3_nt: TGTGCCAGCAGCCCCCGGGGGAAGGCTGATCAGCCCCAGCATTTT
cdr3_aa: CASSPRGKADQPQHF
v_call: TRBV27
j_call: TRBJ1-5
clone_size: NA
d_call: NA

cdr3_nt: TGTGCCAGCAGCCCATGGGGCGGCCGGTACGAGCAGTACTTC
cdr3_aa: CASSPWGGRYEQYF
v_call: TRBV6-2/TRBV6-3
j_call: TRBJ2-7
clone_size: NA
d_call: NA

cdr3_nt: TGTGCCAGCAACACGGGAGAAGGGACGCCGGGGGGGTACATTCAGTACTTC
cdr3_aa: CASNTGEGTPGGYIQYF
v_call: TRBV2
j_call: TRBJ2-4
clone_size: NA
d_call: TRBD2

cdr3_nt: TGTGCCTGGAGCTTCAGGGGGGCAGGGGGCCTTGGCTACACCTTC
cdr3_aa: CAWSFRGAGGLGYTF
v_call: TRBV30
j_call: TRBJ1-2
clone_size: NA
d_call: TRBD1

cdr3_nt: TGTGCCAGCAGTGACCCCGAGCGCGGAGGGACTCCCACCGGGGAGCTGTTTTTT
cdr3_aa: CASSDPERGGTPTGELFF
v_call: TRBV2
j_call: TRBJ2-2
clone_size: NA
d_call: NA

cdr3_nt: TGTGCCAGCAGCCCGGGACACCCAAACACAGATACGCAGTATTTT
cdr3_aa: CASSPGHPNTDTQYF
v_call: TRBV27
j_call: TRBJ2-3
clone_size: few
d_call: NA

cdr3_nt: TGTGCCAGCAGCCCGGGAAGGCTTAATGAAAAACTGTTTTTT
cdr3_aa: CASSPGRLNEKLFF
v_call: TRBV5-6
j_call: TRBJ1-4
clone_size: NA
d_call: NA

cdr3_nt: TGTGCCACCAGTGATGGGGCTAGCGGAGACCAAGAGACCCAGTACTTC
cdr3_aa: CATSDGASGDQETQYF
v_call: TRBV24-1
j_call: TRBJ2-5
clone_size: once
d_call: TRBD2

cdr3_nt: TGTGCCAGCACCCTATTCGGGGGAACTGAAGCTTTCTTT
cdr3_aa: CASTLFGGTEAFF
v_call: TRBV12-3/TRBV12-4
j_call: TRBJ1-1
clone_size: NA
d_call: NA

cdr3_nt: TGTGCCAGCAGCGTCGACAGGGATCAGCCCCAGCATTTT
cdr3_aa: CASSVDRDQPQHF
v_call: TRBV9
j_call: TRBJ1-5
clone_size: NA
d_call: TRBD1

cdr3_nt: TGTGCCATCAGCCCCTTACAGGGCCCCAATGAAAAACTGTTTTTT
cdr3_aa: CAISPLQGPNEKLFF
v_call: TRBV10-3
j_call: TRBJ1-4
clone_size: NA
d_call: NA

cdr3_nt: TGTGCCAGCAGTCCAGGGACTAGCGGGAGAGGGACCCAGTACTTC
cdr3_aa: CASSPGTSGRGTQYF
v_call: TRBV27
j_call: TRBJ2-5
clone_size: NA
d_call: TRBD2

cdr3_nt: TGTGCCAGCAGGGGCTGGGAGGGCCAAGAGACCCAGTACTTC
cdr3_aa: CASRGWEGQETQYF
v_call: TRBV27
j_call: TRBJ2-5
clone_size: NA
d_call: TRBD2

cdr3_nt: TGTGCCAGCAGCCAACTCTACAGGAGCAGCACAGATACGCAGTATTTT
cdr3_aa: CASSQLYRSSTDTQYF
v_call: TRBV4-2
j_call: TRBJ2-3
clone_size: NA
d_call: NA

cdr3_nt: TGTGCCAGCAGCTCAACATCGGGGGATACGCAGTATTTT
cdr3_aa: CASSSTSGDTQYF
v_call: TRBV7-3
j_call: TRBJ2-3
clone_size: NA
d_call: NA

cdr3_nt: TGTGCCAGCAGGGGGGGACAGTGGAATGAAAAACTGTTTTTT
cdr3_aa: CASRGGQWNEKLFF
v_call: TRBV28
j_call: TRBJ1-4
clone_size: NA
d_call: TRBD1

cdr3_nt: TGTGCCAGCTCACCGCCCGACAGGGGGCAAGGCGAGCAGTACTTC
cdr3_aa: CASSPPDRGQGEQYF
v_call: TRBV18
j_call: TRBJ2-7
clone_size: NA
d_call: TRBD1

cdr3_nt: TGTGCCAGTAGTATAGGGCGTAGGAGACCCCCGTACCAAGAGACCCAGTACTTC
cdr3_aa: CASSIGRRRPPYQETQYF
v_call: TRBV19
j_call: TRBJ2-5
clone_size: NA
d_call: NA

cdr3_nt: TGTGCCAGTAGTCCCGTAGCGGGGCCTTACAATGAGCAGTTCTTC
cdr3_aa: CASSPVAGPYNEQFF
v_call: TRBV19
j_call: TRBJ2-1
clone_size: NA
d_call: TRBD2

cdr3_nt: TGCGCCAGCAGCGGGGCGTGGAGTGCGCAAGAGACCCAGTACTTC
cdr3_aa: CASSGAWSAQETQYF
v_call: TRBV5-1
j_call: TRBJ2-5
clone_size: NA
d_call: NA

cdr3_nt: TGCGCCAGCAGCCCGGAGGGACAGGGATACTCTGGGGCCAACGTCCTGACTTTC
cdr3_aa: CASSPEGQGYSGANVLTF
v_call: TRBV5-1
j_call: TRBJ2-6
clone_size: NA
d_call: TRBD1

cdr3_nt: TGTGCCAGCTCACCGGGACAGGGGGCGGCCGAGCAGTACTTC
cdr3_aa: CASSPGQGAAEQYF
v_call: TRBV18
j_call: TRBJ2-7
clone_size: NA
d_call: TRBD1

cdr3_nt: TGTGCCAGCAGCCGTGGAACTAGCGGGAGTTGGGAGACCCAGTACTTC
cdr3_aa: CASSRGTSGSWETQYF
v_call: TRBV6-2/TRBV6-3
j_call: TRBJ2-5
clone_size: NA
d_call: TRBD2

cdr3_nt: TGTGCCAGCAGCACACTAGCGGGAGGGCCTGATACGCAGTATTTT
cdr3_aa: CASSTLAGGPDTQYF
v_call: TRBV9
j_call: TRBJ2-3
clone_size: NA
d_call: TRBD2

cdr3_nt: TGTGCCAGCATTCGCGACAACAGAATGCTGCAGCCCCAGCATTTT
cdr3_aa: CASIRDNRMLQPQHF
v_call: TRBV2
j_call: TRBJ1-5
clone_size: NA
d_call: NA

cdr3_nt: TGTGCCAGCAGCCTGATCAGGGTGGCCGGGGAGCTGTTTTTT
cdr3_aa: CASSLIRVAGELFF
v_call: TRBV7-2
j_call: TRBJ2-2
clone_size: NA
d_call: NA

cdr3_nt: TGCAGCGTCCTACCCGGGGATACGCAGTATTTT
cdr3_aa: CSVLPGDTQYF
v_call: TRBV29-1
j_call: TRBJ2-3
clone_size: once
d_call: NA

cdr3_nt: TGTGCCAGCAGCTTGGCAGGGGAGCCCTATGGCTACACCTTC
cdr3_aa: CASSLAGEPYGYTF
v_call: TRBV5-4
j_call: TRBJ1-2
clone_size: NA
d_call: NA

cdr3_nt: TGTGCCAGCAGCTTGGTGCAGTACAATGAGCAGTTCTTC
cdr3_aa: CASSLVQYNEQFF
v_call: TRBV5-6
j_call: TRBJ2-1
clone_size: NA
d_call: NA

cdr3_nt: TGTGCCAGCAGTTTATGGGCAGGGGGAACCTACGAGCAGTACTTC
cdr3_aa: CASSLWAGGTYEQYF
v_call: TRBV28
j_call: TRBJ2-7
clone_size: NA
d_call: TRBD1

cdr3_nt: TGTGCCAGCAGCGTGGGCCAGCACTCCTACGAGCAGTACTTC
cdr3_aa: CASSVGQHSYEQYF
v_call: TRBV9
j_call: TRBJ2-7
clone_size: NA
d_call: NA

cdr3_nt: TGCAGTGCTAGTCACAGGGGTTACGAGCAGTACTTC
cdr3_aa: CSASHRGYEQYF
v_call: TRBV20-1
j_call: TRBJ2-7
clone_size: NA
d_call: TRBD1

cdr3_nt: TGTGCCAGCAGCTACAGGGTGGGCTACACCTTC
cdr3_aa: CASSYRVGYTF
v_call: TRBV28
j_call: TRBJ1-2
clone_size: NA
d_call: NA

cdr3_nt: TGTGCCAGCAGCTTATCGCGGGAAGAGCAGTATTTT
cdr3_aa: CASSLSREEQYF
v_call: TRBV7-2
j_call: TRBJ2-3
clone_size: NA
d_call: NA

cdr3_nt: TGCGCCAGCAGCTTGGGGGACAGGGGGTTAGAGCAGTACTTC
cdr3_aa: CASSLGDRGLEQYF
v_call: TRBV5-1
j_call: TRBJ2-7
clone_size: NA
d_call: TRBD1

cdr3_nt: TGTGCCAGCCCATCCCGGGGTTGGGGGGACACTGAAGCTTTCTTT
cdr3_aa: CASPSRGWGDTEAFF
v_call: TRBV6-5
j_call: TRBJ1-1
clone_size: once
d_call: NA

cdr3_nt: TGTGCCAGCAGCCCGGGACAGCCCTACGAGCAGTACTTC
cdr3_aa: CASSPGQPYEQYF
v_call: TRBV7-9
j_call: TRBJ2-7
clone_size: NA
d_call: TRBD1

cdr3_nt: TGTGCCAGCAGTTACTCGAGGGATGGCTACACCTTC
cdr3_aa: CASSYSRDGYTF
v_call: TRBV6-2/TRBV6-3
j_call: TRBJ1-2
clone_size: NA
d_call: NA

cdr3_nt: TGTGCCAGCAGTCTGACAGGGGGTCATCAGCCCCAGCATTTT
cdr3_aa: CASSLTGGHQPQHF
v_call: TRBV27
j_call: TRBJ1-5
clone_size: NA
d_call: TRBD1

cdr3_nt: TGTGCCAGCAGCCGTGGACAGCGAGCTTTCTTT
cdr3_aa: CASSRGQRAFF
v_call: TRBV14
j_call: TRBJ1-1
clone_size: NA
d_call: NA

cdr3_nt: TGTGCCAGCAGTTACGGCCCGGGTCAGCCCCAGCATTTT
cdr3_aa: CASSYGPGQPQHF
v_call: TRBV6-5
j_call: TRBJ1-5
clone_size: NA
d_call: NA

cdr3_nt: TGTGCCAGCAGCCCGCTGGGGACAGGGAAGTACCAAGAGACCCAGTACTTC
cdr3_aa: CASSPLGTGKYQETQYF
v_call: TRBV11-2
j_call: TRBJ2-5
clone_size: NA
d_call: TRBD1